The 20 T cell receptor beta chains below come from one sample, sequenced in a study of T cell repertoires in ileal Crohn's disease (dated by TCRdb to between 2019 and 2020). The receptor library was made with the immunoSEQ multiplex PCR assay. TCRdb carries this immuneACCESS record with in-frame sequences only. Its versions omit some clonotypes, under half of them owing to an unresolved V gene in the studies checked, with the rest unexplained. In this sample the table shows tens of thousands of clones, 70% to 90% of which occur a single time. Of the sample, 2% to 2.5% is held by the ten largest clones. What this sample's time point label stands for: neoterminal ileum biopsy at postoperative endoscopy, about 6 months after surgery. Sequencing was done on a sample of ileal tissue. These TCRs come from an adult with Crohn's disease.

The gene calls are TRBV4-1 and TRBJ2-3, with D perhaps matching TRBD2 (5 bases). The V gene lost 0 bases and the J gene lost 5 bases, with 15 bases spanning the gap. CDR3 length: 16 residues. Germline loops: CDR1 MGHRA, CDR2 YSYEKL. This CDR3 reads CASSQDPAGRIDTQYF. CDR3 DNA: TGCGCCAGCAGCCAAGACCCGGCGGGTAGAATAGATACGCAGTATTTT.

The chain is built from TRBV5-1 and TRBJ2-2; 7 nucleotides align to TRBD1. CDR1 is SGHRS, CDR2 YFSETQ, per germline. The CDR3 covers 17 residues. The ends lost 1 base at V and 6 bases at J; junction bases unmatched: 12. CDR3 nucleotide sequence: TGCGCCAGCAGCTTGAAGTCAGTGGCAGGGGGATCCGGGGAGCTGTTTTTT. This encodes CASSLKSVAGGSGELFF.

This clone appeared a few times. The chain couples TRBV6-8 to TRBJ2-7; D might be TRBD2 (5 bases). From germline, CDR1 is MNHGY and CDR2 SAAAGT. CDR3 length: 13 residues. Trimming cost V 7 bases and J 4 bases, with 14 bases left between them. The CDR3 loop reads CASTLRGGYEQYV. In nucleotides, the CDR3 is TGTGCCAGCACCCTCCGGGGTGGTTACGAGCAGTACGTC.

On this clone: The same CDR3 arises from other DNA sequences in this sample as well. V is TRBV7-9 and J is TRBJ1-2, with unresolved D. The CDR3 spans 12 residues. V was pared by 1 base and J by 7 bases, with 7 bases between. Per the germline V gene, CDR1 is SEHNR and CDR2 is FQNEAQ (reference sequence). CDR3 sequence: CASSLDGGGYTF. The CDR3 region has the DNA TGTGCCAGCAGCTTAGATGGAGGTGGCTACACCTTC.

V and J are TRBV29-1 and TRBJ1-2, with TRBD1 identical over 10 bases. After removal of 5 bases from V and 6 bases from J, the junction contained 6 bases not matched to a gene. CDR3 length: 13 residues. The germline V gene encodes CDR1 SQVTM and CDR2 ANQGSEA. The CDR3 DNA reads TGCAGCGTTCCGGGACAGGGGACGAATGGCTACACCTTC. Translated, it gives CSVPGQGTNGYTF.

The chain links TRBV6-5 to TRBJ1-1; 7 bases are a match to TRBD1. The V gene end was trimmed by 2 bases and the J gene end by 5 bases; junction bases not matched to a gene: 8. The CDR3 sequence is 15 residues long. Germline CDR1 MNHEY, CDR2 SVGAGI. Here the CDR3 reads CASSYEGRGRTEAFF. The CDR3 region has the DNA TGTGCCAGCAGTTACGAGGGCAGGGGGAGGACTGAAGCTTTCTTT.

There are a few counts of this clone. The CDR3 loop is CASSLASTNPNTEAFF. DNA for the CDR3: TGCGCCAGCAGCCTAGCATCGACAAACCCGAACACTGAAGCTTTCTTT. The chain is built from TRBV5-1 and TRBJ1-1; D remains unclear. The CDR3 totals 16 residues. Trimming pared 4 bases from V and 1 base from J, leaving 17 bases between. The germline V gene has CDR1 SGHRS and CDR2 YFSETQ.

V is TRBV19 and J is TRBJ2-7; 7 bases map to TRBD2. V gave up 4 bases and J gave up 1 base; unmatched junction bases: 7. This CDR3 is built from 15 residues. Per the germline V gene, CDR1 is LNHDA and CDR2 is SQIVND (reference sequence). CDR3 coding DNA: TGTGCCAGTAGTAGGAGGGCGGGGGAGTCCTACGAGCAGTACGTC. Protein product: CASSRRAGESYEQYV.

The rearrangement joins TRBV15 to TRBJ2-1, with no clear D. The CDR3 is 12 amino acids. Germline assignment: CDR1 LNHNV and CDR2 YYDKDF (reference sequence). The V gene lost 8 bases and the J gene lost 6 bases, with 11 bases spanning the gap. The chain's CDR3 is CATSGSPNEQFF. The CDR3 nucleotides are TGTGCCACCTCAGGAAGCCCCAATGAGCAGTTCTTC.

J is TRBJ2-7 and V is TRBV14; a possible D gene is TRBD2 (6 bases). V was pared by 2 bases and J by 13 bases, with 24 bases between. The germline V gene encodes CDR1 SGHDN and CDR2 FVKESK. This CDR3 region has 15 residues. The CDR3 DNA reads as TGTGCCAGCAGCCAACTCGGGAGAACACAGCGAGCAATATACGTC. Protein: CASSQLGRTQRAIYV.

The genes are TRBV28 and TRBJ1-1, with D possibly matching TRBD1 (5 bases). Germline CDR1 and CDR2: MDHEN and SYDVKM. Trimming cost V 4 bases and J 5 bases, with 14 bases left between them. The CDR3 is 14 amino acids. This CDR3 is CASSSGGVGTEAFF. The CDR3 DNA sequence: TGTGCCAGCAGTTCTGGGGGGGTAGGGACTGAAGCTTTCTTT.

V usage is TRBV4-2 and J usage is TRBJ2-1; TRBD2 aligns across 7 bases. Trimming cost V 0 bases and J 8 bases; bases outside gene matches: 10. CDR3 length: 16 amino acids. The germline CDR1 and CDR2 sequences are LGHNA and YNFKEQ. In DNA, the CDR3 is TGTGCCAGCAGCCAAGAACTAGCGCCGTTCAGCTATGAGCAGTTCTTC. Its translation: CASSQELAPFSYEQFF.

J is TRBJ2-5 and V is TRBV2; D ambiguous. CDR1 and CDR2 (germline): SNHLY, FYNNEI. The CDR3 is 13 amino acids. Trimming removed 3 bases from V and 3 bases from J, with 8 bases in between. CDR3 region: CASSEGRKETQYF. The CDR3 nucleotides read TGTGCCAGCAGTGAGGGCAGGAAAGAGACCCAGTACTTC. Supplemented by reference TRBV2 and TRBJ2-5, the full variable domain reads EPEVTQTPSHQVTQMGQEVILRCVPISNHLYFYWYRQILGQKVEFLVSFYNNEISEKSEIFDDQFSVERPDGSNFTLKIRSTKLEDSAMYFCASSEGRKETQYFGPGTRLLVL.

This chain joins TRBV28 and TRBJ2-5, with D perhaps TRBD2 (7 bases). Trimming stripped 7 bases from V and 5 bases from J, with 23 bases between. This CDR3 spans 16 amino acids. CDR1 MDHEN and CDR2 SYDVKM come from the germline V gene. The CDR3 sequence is CASTYIAKGGPETQYF. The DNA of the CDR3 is TGTGCCAGCACCTATATAGCCAAGGGGGGGCCGGAGACCCAGTACTTC.

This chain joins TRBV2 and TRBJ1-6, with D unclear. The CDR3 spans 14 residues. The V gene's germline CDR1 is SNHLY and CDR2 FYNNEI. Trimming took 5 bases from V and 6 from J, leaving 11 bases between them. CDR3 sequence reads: CASSLSSRNSPLHF. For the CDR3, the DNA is TGTGCCAGCAGTTTGTCAAGCCGTAATTCACCCCTCCACTTT.

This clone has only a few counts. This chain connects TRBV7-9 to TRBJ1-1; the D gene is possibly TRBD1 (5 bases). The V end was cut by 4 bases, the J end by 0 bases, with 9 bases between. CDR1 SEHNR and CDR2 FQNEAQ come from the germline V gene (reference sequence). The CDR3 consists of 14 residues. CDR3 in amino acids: CASSSGLLNTEAFF. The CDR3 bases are TGTGCCAGCAGCTCGGGACTTTTGAACACTGAAGCTTTCTTT.

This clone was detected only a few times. DNA of the CDR3: TGTGCCAGCAGCTTTCAGGGTGACGATGGCTACACCTTC. This gives the protein CASSFQGDDGYTF. The chain employs TRBV5-4 and TRBJ1-2, with D perhaps TRBD1 (5 bases). CDR3 size: 13 residues. CDR1 SGHNT and CDR2 YYREEE come from the germline V gene (reference sequence). Trimming took 2 bases from V and 6 from J, leaving 11 bases between them.

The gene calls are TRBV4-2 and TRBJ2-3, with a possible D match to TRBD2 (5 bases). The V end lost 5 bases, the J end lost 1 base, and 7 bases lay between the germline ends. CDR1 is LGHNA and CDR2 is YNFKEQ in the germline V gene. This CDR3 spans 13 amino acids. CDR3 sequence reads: CASSGSGTDTQYF. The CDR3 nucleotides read TGTGCCAGCAGCGGGAGTGGCACAGATACGCAGTATTTT.

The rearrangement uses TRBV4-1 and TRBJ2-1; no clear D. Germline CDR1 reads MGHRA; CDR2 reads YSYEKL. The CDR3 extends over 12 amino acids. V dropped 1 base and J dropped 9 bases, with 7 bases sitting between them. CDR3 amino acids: CASSQVTGEQFF. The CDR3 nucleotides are TGCGCCAGCAGCCAAGTAACTGGTGAGCAGTTCTTC.

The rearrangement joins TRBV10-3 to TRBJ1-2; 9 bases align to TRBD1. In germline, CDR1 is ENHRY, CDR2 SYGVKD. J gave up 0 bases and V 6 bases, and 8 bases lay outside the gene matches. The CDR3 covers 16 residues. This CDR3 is CAISGGGQGANYGYTF. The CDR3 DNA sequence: TGTGCCATCAGCGGCGGGGGACAGGGAGCTAACTATGGCTACACCTTC.